These 27 T cell receptor beta chains were all obtained from the same sample, sequenced in a study of shared clonotypes between healthy human individuals. The table came from immunoSEQ multiplex PCR; TCRdb's copy has only in-frame clones and leaves some out. The table includes about a million clones, around 80% detected once. Sequenced: memory CD4+ T cells sorted from blood. Subset here: CD45RA-negative fraction. The source is a man aged 18 to 35 in good health.

Concerning this clone: Other DNA sequences in this specimen translate into the identical CDR3. The rearrangement uses TRBV5-1 and TRBJ1-1, with 7 bases lining up with TRBD1. Trimming cost V 2 bases and J 2 bases; bases outside gene matches: 3. Germline lookup yields CDR1 SGHRS and CDR2 YFSETQ. The CDR3 spans 14 residues. The CDR3 loop reads CASSFGTANTEAFF. CDR3 bases: TGCGCCAGCAGCTTTGGGACAGCCAACACTGAAGCTTTCTTT.

This clone has just one count. V and J are TRBV5-1 and TRBJ2-6; TRBD1 matches at 9 bases. With V trimmed by 3 bases and J by 0 bases, 10 bases remained unmatched. CDR1 and CDR2 from the germline V gene are SGHRS and YFSETQ. This CDR3 region has 19 residues. The CDR3 nucleotides are TGCGCCAGCAGCTATGGGACAGGGTCCTCATCCTCTGGGGCCAACGTCCTGACTTTC. This sequence encodes CASSYGTGSSSSGANVLTF.

In its sample, this clone was seen a few times. The V call is TRBV27, the J call TRBJ1-2; D uncertain. V lost 2 bases and J lost 5, with 15 bases in between. CDR1 is MNHEY and CDR2 is SMNVEV in the germline V gene (reference sequence). CDR3 size: 15 residues. The CDR3 loop is CASSLGRSVGYGYTF. CDR3 nucleotides: TGTGCCAGCAGTTTAGGCAGGAGTGTAGGGTATGGCTACACCTTC.

There are a few counts of this clone. This chain joins TRBV2 and TRBJ2-1, with TRBD2 as a possible D gene (6 bases). The CDR3 sequence is 15 residues long. Germline assignment: CDR1 SNHLY and CDR2 FYNNEI. V lost 4 bases and J 5 bases, leaving 15 bases between the germline ends. The CDR3 protein is CASSAGEPLDNEQFF. The CDR3 DNA reads TGTGCCAGCAGTGCGGGGGAACCCCTTGACAATGAGCAGTTCTTC.

The rearrangement uses TRBV10-3 and TRBJ2-1; 8 nucleotides match TRBD2. The CDR3 runs 13 residues. The ends lost 7 bases at V and 9 bases at J; junction bases unmatched: 8. Looked up from germline, CDR1 is ENHRY and CDR2 is SYGVKD. CDR3 coding DNA: TGTGCCATCACAGCGGGAGTGGAGAGTGAGCAGTTCTTC. It encodes CAITAGVESEQFF.

The chain joins TRBV7-6 to TRBJ1-1; perhaps TRBD1 as D (5 bases). V was pared by 7 bases and J by 1 base, with 28 bases between. This CDR3 spans 19 amino acids. In germline, CDR1 is SGHVS, CDR2 FNYEAQ. The CDR3 is CASILPAGTFSYSNTEAFF. The CDR3 DNA reads TGTGCCAGCATCCTCCCCGCCGGGACCTTTTCTTATTCGAACACTGAAGCTTTCTTT. The whole variable domain, remainder taken from reference TRBV7-6 and TRBJ1-1, is GAGVSQSPRYKVTKRGQDVALRCDPISGHVSLYWYRQALGQGPEFLTYFNYEAQQDKSGLPNDRFSAERPEGSISTLTIQRTEQRDSAMYRCASILPAGTFSYSNTEAFFGQGTRLTVV.

This clone was counted a few times. The chain couples TRBV19 to TRBJ1-5; D not resolved. Germline loops: CDR1 LNHDA, CDR2 SQIVND (reference sequence). With 5 bases removed from V and 2 bases from J, the gap between germline ends came to 7 bases. The CDR3 runs 13 residues. CDR3 bases: TGTGCCAGTAGTTGGGATGGCAATCAGCCCCAGCATTTT. This gives the protein CASSWDGNQPQHF.

The chain couples TRBV14 to TRBJ2-4, with 12 bases that match TRBD2. The CDR3 is 20 residues long. The germline gives CDR1 SGHDN, CDR2 FVKESK. J lost 0 bases, V lost 2 bases, and 11 bases had no gene match. The CDR3: CASSQSPTSGSDLAKNIQYF. CDR3 sequence (DNA): TGTGCCAGCAGCCAATCACCGACTAGCGGGAGCGACCTAGCCAAAAACATTCAGTACTTC. The full variable domain, in which reference TRBV14 and TRBJ2-4 provide the parts outside the CDR3, is EAGVTQFPSHSVIEKGQTVTLRCDPISGHDNLYWYRRVMGKEIKFLLHFVKESKQDESGMPNNRFLAERTGGTYSTLKVQPAELEDSGVYFCASSQSPTSGSDLAKNIQYFGAGTRLSVL.

The chain links TRBV18 to TRBJ2-2; D unresolved. This CDR3 contains 15 residues. Germline V gene lookup returns CDR1 KGHSH and CDR2 LQKENI. Trimming took 6 bases from V and 3 from J, leaving 14 bases between them. CDR3 bases: TGTGCCAGCTCTTGGGGTCAGTCCGACACCGGGGAGCTGTTTTTT. As protein: CASSWGQSDTGELFF. Looking up the rest from reference TRBV18 and TRBJ2-2 gives the full variable domain: NAGVMQNPRHLVRRRGQEARLRCSPMKGHSHVYWYRQLPEEGLKFMVYLQKENIIDESGMPKERFSAEFPKEGPSILRIQQVVRGDSAAYFCASSWGQSDTGELFFGEGSRLTVL.

The chain recombines TRBV7-6 with TRBJ2-1; D ambiguous. V dropped 0 bases and J dropped 4 bases, with 4 bases sitting between them. This CDR3 is built from 13 residues. From germline, CDR1 is SGHVS and CDR2 FNYEAQ. CDR3 protein: CASSLALYNEQFF. CDR3 coding DNA: TGTGCCAGCAGCTTAGCTTTGTACAATGAGCAGTTCTTC.

CDR3 in amino acids: CASSVIDRDTEAFF. Written as DNA, the CDR3 is TGTGCCAGCAGCGTCATAGACAGGGACACTGAAGCTTTCTTT. The chain uses TRBV6-1 and TRBJ1-1; TRBD1 matches 7 bases. With 6 bases clipped from V and 3 bases from J, the junction kept 7 bases outside the gene matches. Germline values: CDR1 MNHNS, CDR2 SASEGT. The CDR3 has 14 amino acids.

The chain is built from TRBV18 and TRBJ1-5; possibly TRBD1 for D (6 bases). CDR1 and CDR2 (germline): KGHSH, LQKENI. The CDR3 is made up of 14 amino acids. Between the trimmed V and J ends, which lost 5 bases and 0 bases, there was a span of 8 bases. CDR3 loop: CASSRQDSNQPQHF. CDR3 nucleotides: TGTGCCAGCTCAAGACAGGATAGCAATCAGCCCCAGCATTTT.

This sequence joins TRBV5-1 and TRBJ2-1, with TRBD2 as a possible D gene (5 bases). The V gene lost 2 bases and the J gene lost 0 bases, with 12 bases spanning the gap. The CDR3 extends over 16 amino acids. The germline V gene encodes CDR1 SGHRS and CDR2 YFSETQ. This chain's CDR3 is CASSLELTSSYNEQFF. CDR3 nucleotides: TGCGCCAGCAGCTTAGAGCTAACTAGCTCCTACAATGAGCAGTTCTTC.

V is TRBV19 and J is TRBJ1-5, with TRBD1 as a possible D gene (5 bases). With 8 bases removed from V and 5 bases from J, the gap between germline ends came to 13 bases. The length of the CDR3 is 13 residues. CDR1 LNHDA and CDR2 SQIVND come from the germline V gene (reference sequence). The CDR3 spells CASGDRGHQPQHF. CDR3 DNA: TGTGCCAGTGGGGATCGGGGCCATCAGCCCCAGCATTTT.

The chain has TRBV7-9 and TRBJ2-1; D unresolved. CDR3 length equals 12 residues. V was pared by 3 bases and J by 10 bases, with 10 bases between. CDR1 is SEHNR and CDR2 is FQNEAQ in the germline V gene (reference sequence). CDR3 amino acids: CASSLVSTEQFF. CDR3 in DNA: TGTGCCAGCAGCTTGGTGTCGACAGAGCAGTTCTTC.

The chain combines TRBV7-8 with TRBJ1-5, with unresolved D. V was pared by 6 bases and J by 7 bases, with 10 bases between. Per the germline V gene, CDR1 is SGHVS and CDR2 is FQNEAQ. The CDR3 extends over 12 amino acids. Here the CDR3 reads CASREEGQPQHF. CDR3 nucleotide sequence: TGTGCCAGCAGGGAAGAAGGACAGCCCCAGCATTTT. Complete variable domain (other parts from reference TRBV7-8 and TRBJ1-5): GAGVSQSPRYKVAKRGQDVALRCDPISGHVSLFWYQQALGQGPEFLTYFQNEAQLDKSGLPSDRFFAERPEGSVSTLKIQRTQQEDSAVYLCASREEGQPQHFGDGTRLSIL.

The V and J genes are TRBV19 and TRBJ1-3; 7 bases are a match to TRBD1. The V gene end was trimmed by 6 bases and the J gene end by 0 bases; junction bases not matched to a gene: 8. There are 16 residues in the CDR3. Germline loops: CDR1 LNHDA, CDR2 SQIVND (reference sequence). CDR3: CASSNRGLSSGNTIYF. The CDR3 bases are TGTGCCAGTAGCAACAGGGGTCTTAGCTCTGGAAACACCATATATTTT.

This clone was picked up a small number of times. The chain links TRBV18 to TRBJ2-3; 7 bases align to TRBD1. Germline values: CDR1 KGHSH, CDR2 LQKENI. The CDR3 contains 15 residues. The V and J ends lost 3 bases and 2 bases, in that order; junction bases with no gene match: 5. The CDR3 sequence: CASSPTGQTTDTQYF. The CDR3 DNA is TGTGCCAGCTCACCGACAGGGCAAACCACAGATACGCAGTATTTT.

The V call is TRBV2, the J call TRBJ1-4; 9 nucleotides agree with TRBD1. The CDR3 is made up of 16 amino acids. Germline CDR1 is SNHLY and CDR2 is FYNNEI. The trim removed 6 bases at V and 0 bases at J, leaving 5 bases unmatched. As DNA, the CDR3 is TGTGCCAGCAGAAGGGGACAGGGATCAACTAATGAAAAACTGTTTTTT. Protein sequence: CASRRGQGSTNEKLFF.

This clone has at least ten counts. The rearrangement uses TRBV16 and TRBJ2-2, with a tentative D call TRBD1 (6 bases). CDR1 is KGHSY, CDR2 FQNENV, per germline. The CDR3 has 15 amino acids. Between the trimmed V and J ends, which lost 5 bases and 1 base, there was a span of 11 bases. The CDR3 reads CASSDRGQNTGELFF. Written as DNA, the CDR3 is TGTGCCAGCAGCGATCGGGGACAGAACACCGGGGAGCTGTTTTTT. The variable domain in full, with the rest retrieved from reference TRBV16 and TRBJ2-2, is GEEVAQTPKHLVRGEGQKAKLYCAPIKGHSYVFWYQQVLKNEFKFLISFQNENVFDETGMPKERFSAKCLPNSPCSLEIQATKLEDSAVYFCASSDRGQNTGELFFGEGSRLTVL.

V is TRBV28 and J is TRBJ2-1; TRBD1 agrees at 7 bases. With 7 bases clipped from V and 1 base from J, the junction kept 10 bases outside the gene matches. CDR1 is MDHEN and CDR2 is SYDVKM in the germline V gene. This CDR3 is 16 amino acids long. The CDR3 region has the DNA TGTGCCAGCACCAACTCGGACAGGCTTTCCTACAATGAGCAGTTCTTC. Protein sequence: CASTNSDRLSYNEQFF.

In regard to this clone: Distinct nucleotide sequences in the sample also encode this CDR3. The rearrangement joins TRBV5-1 to TRBJ2-7, with 9 positions matching TRBD1. Trimming cost V 0 bases and J 4 bases; bases outside gene matches: 5. From germline, CDR1 is SGHRS and CDR2 YFSETQ. The CDR3 has 15 amino acids. The CDR3 is CASSLGGQGNYEQYF. For the CDR3, the DNA is TGCGCCAGCAGCTTGGGGGGACAGGGTAATTACGAGCAGTACTTC. Variable domain in full (rest from reference TRBV5-1 and TRBJ2-7): KAGVTQTPRYLIKTRGQQVTLSCSPISGHRSVSWYQQTPGQGLQFLFEYFSETQRNKGNFPGRFSGRQFSNSRSEMNVSTLELGDSALYLCASSLGGQGNYEQYFGPGTRLTVT.

The rearrangement links TRBV5-4 to TRBJ2-3; possibly TRBD1 or TRBD2 for D (7 bases each). This CDR3 is built from 17 residues. V lost 3 bases and J lost 0, with 17 bases in between. CDR1 SGHNT and CDR2 YYREEE come from the germline V gene (reference sequence). CDR3 amino acids: CASSSGGGQKSTDTQYF. CDR3 nucleotides: TGTGCCAGCAGCTCGGGCGGGGGACAGAAAAGCACAGATACGCAGTATTTT.

The rearrangement links TRBV27 to TRBJ2-7; D may match TRBD1 or TRBD2 (6 bases each). The CDR3 sequence is 14 residues long. The ends were cut back, 9 bases at V and 4 bases at J, with 19 bases in the middle. CDR1 is MNHEY, CDR2 SMNVEV, per germline (reference sequence). Here the CDR3 reads CASPGASRGYEQYF. The CDR3 coding sequence is TGTGCCAGTCCGGGGGCCAGCAGGGGATACGAGCAGTACTTC.

The chain has TRBV11-2 and TRBJ2-3; the D is unclear. CDR3 length equals 15 residues. Germline V lookup: CDR1 SGHAT, CDR2 FQNNGV. Trimming left V 2 bases short and J 2 bases short, with 11 bases between. The CDR3 spells CASSLQRSSTDTQYF. The CDR3 coding sequence is TGTGCCAGCAGCTTACAGAGGTCGTCCACAGATACGCAGTATTTT.

V and J are TRBV7-3 and TRBJ2-5; either TRBD1 or TRBD2 may supply D (5 bases each). The CDR3 is 13 amino acids. From germline, CDR1 is SGHTA and CDR2 FQGTGA. Trimming removed 3 bases at V and 5 bases at J, with 10 bases between. The DNA of the CDR3 is TGTGCCAGCAGCTTTGGGACGGCGGAGACCCAGTACTTC. Its translation: CASSFGTAETQYF.

This clone was seen only a few times. The chain is built from TRBV30 and TRBJ1-2; TRBD1 matches at 9 bases. CDR3 length: 15 amino acids. Germline V gene lookup returns CDR1 GTSNPN and CDR2 SVGIG (reference sequence). J lost 5 bases, V lost 2 bases, and 9 bases had no gene match. CDR3 DNA: TGTGCCTGGAGTATCGGCTTTGGGACAGGGTATGGCTACACCTTC. It specifies CAWSIGFGTGYGYTF. Full variable domain (remainder filled in from reference TRBV30 and TRBJ1-2): SQTIHQWPATLVQPVGSPLSLECTVEGTSNPNLYWYRQAAGRGLQLLFYSVGIGQISSEVPQNLSASRPQDRQFILSSKKLLLSDSGFYLCAWSIGFGTGYGYTFGSGTRLTVV.